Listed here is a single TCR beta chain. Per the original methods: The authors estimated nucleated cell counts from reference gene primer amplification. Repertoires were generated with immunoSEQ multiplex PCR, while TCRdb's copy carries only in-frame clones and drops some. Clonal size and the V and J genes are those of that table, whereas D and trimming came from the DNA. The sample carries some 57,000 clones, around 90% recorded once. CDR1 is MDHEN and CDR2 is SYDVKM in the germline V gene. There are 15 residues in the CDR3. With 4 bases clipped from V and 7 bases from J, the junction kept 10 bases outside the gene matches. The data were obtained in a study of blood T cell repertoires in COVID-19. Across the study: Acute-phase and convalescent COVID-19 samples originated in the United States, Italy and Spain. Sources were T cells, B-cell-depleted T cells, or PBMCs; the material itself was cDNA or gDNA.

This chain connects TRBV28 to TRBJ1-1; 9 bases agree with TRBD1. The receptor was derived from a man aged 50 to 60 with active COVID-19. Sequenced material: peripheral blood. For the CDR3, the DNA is TGTGCCAGCAGTTCTGTGGGACAGGGAGAACGTGAAGCTTTCTTT. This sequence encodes CASSSVGQGEREAFF.